These 10 T cell receptor beta chains originate from one sample sequenced in a study of T cell repertoires in cytomegalovirus infection. These receptors lack a known antigen. TCRdb independently ran MiXCR on the reads; one entry per CDR3 protein. Counted here are 700,000 to 850,000 distinct CDR3 sequences, over 25% occurring once; the ten biggest clones make up over 10%. The sequencing here drew on cultured CD8+ T cells from PBMCs, taken from culture after CMV antigen stimulation. These TCRs come from a human donor in good health (CMV status not recorded). Some clones in this sample may be carry-over from other donors' samples.

The chain carries TRBV6-7 and TRBJ2-2; either TRBD1 or TRBD2 may supply D (6 bases each). TRBV6-7 is labeled an ORF, and its function is uncertain. With 11 bases removed from V and 5 bases from J, the gap between germline ends came to 21 bases. The CDR3 runs to 15 residues. CDR3 DNA sequence: TGTGCCGGATTAAAAGTCCGGGGGCATACCGGGGAGCTGTTTTTT. It is translated as CAGLKVRGHTGELFF.

This sequence joins TRBV7-9 and TRBJ2-1, with D unclear. Germline-derived CDR1 and CDR2 are SEHNR and FQNEAQ (reference sequence). CDR3 length: 11 residues. Trimming pared 8 bases from V and 7 bases from J, leaving 9 bases between. CDR3 protein: CASQIGNEQFF. CDR3 in DNA: TGTGCCAGCCAGATTGGGAATGAGCAGTTCTTC.

This chain joins TRBV27 and TRBJ1-1, with D hard to call. The CDR3 covers 14 residues. Germline values: CDR1 MNHEY, CDR2 SMNVEV (reference sequence). Between the trimmed V and J ends, which lost 3 bases and 5 bases, there was a span of 13 bases. CDR3 region: CASSLVLPGTEAFF. CDR3 nucleotides: TGTGCCAGCAGTTTGGTACTACCGGGGACTGAAGCTTTCTTT.

V usage is TRBV12-3 or TRBV12-4 and J usage is TRBJ2-3; maybe TRBD2 (6 bases). V gave up 4 bases and J gave up 0 bases, with 14 bases separating them. The CDR3 is made up of 16 amino acids. The CDR3 DNA is TGTGCCAGCAGTTCCATGGGGCGGGGAAGCACAGATACGCAGTATTTT. Amino acids: CASSSMGRGSTDTQYF.

The chain is built from TRBV7-6 and TRBJ2-2; tentatively, D is TRBD1 or TRBD2 (5 bases each). The V gene lost 1 base and the J gene lost 6 bases, with 9 bases spanning the gap. The CDR3 runs 14 residues. Germline V gene sequence: CDR1 SGHVS, CDR2 FNYEAQ. CDR3 loop: CASSLDWDAGELFF. CDR3 sequence (DNA): TGTGCCAGCAGCTTAGACTGGGACGCCGGGGAGCTGTTTTTT.

CDR3 loop: CASSEVVGTVKEAFF. As DNA, the CDR3 is TGTGCCAGCAGTGAAGTAGTGGGGACTGTTAAAGAAGCTTTCTTT. J is TRBJ1-1 and V is TRBV6-1, with D tentatively TRBD1 (5 bases). CDR3 length: 15 residues. V lost 1 base and J 8 bases, leaving 17 bases between the germline ends. Per germline, CDR1 MNHNS and CDR2 SASEGT.

This chain connects TRBV5-6 to TRBJ2-7; possible D gene TRBD1, 5 bases. Trimming removed 0 bases from V and 2 bases from J, with 18 bases in between. The CDR3 is 17 amino acids. The V gene's germline CDR1 is SGHDT and CDR2 YYEEEE. The CDR3 coding sequence is TGTGCCAGCAGCTTGGGGTTCTGGCAGGGTAACACCTACGAGCAGTACTTC. This sequence encodes CASSLGFWQGNTYEQYF.

About this clonotype itself: A clone one base away is much larger, so this may be a read error. The chain combines TRBV7-4 with TRBJ2-3; D is unclear. V shed 10 bases and J shed 2 bases, with 16 bases lying between them. Germline V gene data show CDR1 as SGHVT and CDR2 as SQSDAQ. The CDR3 is made up of 14 amino acids. The CDR3 region has the DNA TGTGCCAACAGTCCCCCCCTCGACACAGATACGCAGTATTTT. This codes for CANSPPLDTDTQYF.

J is TRBJ1-1 and V is TRBV29-1; no reliable D call. Germline V gives CDR1 SQVTM, CDR2 ANQGSEA. The V end lost 7 bases, the J end lost 8 bases, and 14 bases lay between the germline ends. This CDR3 spans 11 amino acids. CDR3 DNA: TGCAGCGCCGGAAGTAAAGCCGAAGCTTTCTTT. This gives the protein CSAGSKAEAFF.

The genes are TRBV7-8 and TRBJ1-6; a possible D gene is TRBD1 (6 bases). CDR3 length: 16 amino acids. The germline V and J ends were trimmed by 0 bases and 6 bases, with 12 bases remaining between them. Per germline, CDR1 SGHVS and CDR2 FQNEAQ. The CDR3 is CASSLAWDTINSPLHF. The CDR3 DNA sequence: TGTGCCAGCAGCTTAGCCTGGGACACCATTAATTCACCCCTCCACTTT.